Below are 30 T cell receptor beta chains sequenced from a single sample in a study of blood T cell repertoires in COVID-19. Here immunoSEQ multiplex PCR was the method, and the copy in TCRdb shows in-frame clones only, minus some. The data contain roughly 150,000 clones, roughly 85% of them seen just once; the ten biggest clones take up around 19%. Sequenced sample: PBMCs or T cells enriched from blood (not recorded which). These receptors originate from a woman in her 70s in a cohort exposed to, infected with or recovered from COVID-19 (not recorded which).

This chain connects TRBV24-1 to TRBJ2-3; TRBD2 is a possible D gene (6 bases). Germline assignment: CDR1 KGHDR and CDR2 SFDVKD. CDR3 length: 14 residues. The ends were cut back, 4 bases at V and 2 bases at J, with 9 bases in the middle. The CDR3 coding sequence is TGTGCCACCAGTGACCTGGACTACACAGATACGCAGTATTTT. Translating gives CATSDLDYTDTQYF.

The rearrangement uses TRBV7-8 and TRBJ2-6; D is unclear. V was trimmed by 8 bases and J by 1 base, leaving 9 bases between them. This CDR3 has 14 residues. CDR1 SGHVS and CDR2 FQNEAQ come from the germline V gene. The CDR3 nucleotides are TGTGCCAGCCTTGCCCGGTCTGGGGCCAACGTCCTGACTTTC. Its translation is CASLARSGANVLTF.

This clone was seen more than once but under ten times. V and J are TRBV28 and TRBJ1-5; D is unresolved. The V gene's germline CDR1 is MDHEN and CDR2 SYDVKM. V was shortened by 7 bases and J by 3 bases, with 7 bases between the two germline ends. This CDR3 spans 12 amino acids. The CDR3, as DNA: TGTGCCAGCATGGGCTCCAATCAGCCCCAGCATTTT. It specifies CASMGSNQPQHF.

The chain uses TRBV6-6 and TRBJ2-5; 9 nucleotides match TRBD2. The CDR3 covers 13 residues. V lost 11 bases to trimming and J lost 5 bases; unmatched junction nucleotides: 9. From germline, CDR1 is MNHNY and CDR2 SVGAGI (reference sequence). CDR3 amino acids: CAGGFSGSETQYF. CDR3 in DNA: TGTGCCGGAGGATTTAGCGGGAGTGAGACCCAGTACTTC.

The rearrangement joins TRBV28 to TRBJ2-5, with 7 bases aligning to TRBD2. This CDR3 region has 13 residues. In germline, CDR1 is MDHEN, CDR2 SYDVKM. The V segment lost 6 bases and the J segment 4 bases; nucleotides outside the gene matches: 5. The CDR3 bases are TGTGCCAGCAGAGGGAGGGCCAGAGAGACCCAGTACTTC. Protein sequence: CASRGRARETQYF.

This sequence joins TRBV28 and TRBJ2-3; 10 bases align to TRBD2. This CDR3 has 17 amino acids. CDR1 and CDR2 from the germline V gene are MDHEN and SYDVKM. V trimming: 5 bases; J trimming: 0 bases; junction bases outside the gene matches: 8. CDR3 region: CASSLRTSGTSTDTQYF. CDR3 coding DNA: TGTGCCAGCAGTCTCAGGACTAGCGGAACTAGCACAGATACGCAGTATTTT.

This rearrangement joins TRBV5-1 to TRBJ2-1; tentative D call: TRBD2 (6 bases). This CDR3 comprises 15 residues. Looked up from germline, CDR1 is SGHRS and CDR2 is YFSETQ. Trimming removed 0 bases at V and 3 bases at J, with 10 bases between. The DNA of the CDR3 is TGCGCCAGCAGCTTGGGAGGGGACTTCTACAATGAGCAGTTCTTC. It specifies CASSLGGDFYNEQFF.

The chain joins TRBV19 to TRBJ1-1, with D tentatively TRBD1 (5 bases). CDR3 length: 15 residues. Germline CDR1 is LNHDA and CDR2 is SQIVND (reference sequence). Trimming pared 6 bases from V and 1 base from J, leaving 15 bases between. The CDR3, as DNA: TGTGCCAGTAGGGCCTGGGGGGGGACGAACACTGAAGCTTTCTTT. Its protein is CASRAWGGTNTEAFF.

The chain combines TRBV28 with TRBJ2-7, with 8 bases that match TRBD1. In germline, CDR1 is MDHEN, CDR2 SYDVKM. The CDR3 sequence is 15 residues long. The V segment lost 8 bases and the J segment 3 bases; nucleotides outside the gene matches: 12. The CDR3, as DNA: TGTGCCAGCGTGCCCGGGACAGGCCATATCTACGAGCAGTACTTC. Its protein is CASVPGTGHIYEQYF.

The CDR3 DNA sequence: TGTGCCAGCAGTCCCCTACGGGATACGCAGTATTTT. Its protein is CASSPLRDTQYF. The chain combines TRBV6-2 or TRBV6-3 with TRBJ2-3, with no clear D. CDR1 MNHEY and CDR2 SVGEGT come from the germline V gene. V lost 5 bases and J 6 bases, leaving 9 bases between the germline ends. The CDR3 loop spans 12 amino acids.

This clone was seen more than once but under ten times. V is TRBV30 and J is TRBJ1-5; D unresolved. CDR1 is GTSNPN and CDR2 is SVGIG in the germline V gene (reference sequence). V lost 0 bases to trimming and J lost 6 bases, with 9 bases between them. CDR3 length equals 13 residues. As DNA, the CDR3 is TGTGCCTGGAGTGTTCAGGTGGGTCAGCCCCAGCATTTT. This sequence encodes CAWSVQVGQPQHF.

This sequence joins TRBV18 and TRBJ1-6; D not resolved. The CDR3 consists of 12 residues. With 3 bases removed from V and 10 bases from J, the gap between germline ends came to 7 bases. The germline CDR1 and CDR2 sequences are KGHSH and LQKENI. This CDR3 is CASSPLGSPLHF. Written as DNA, the CDR3 is TGTGCCAGCTCACCGCTCGGGTCACCCCTCCACTTT.

The chain has TRBV4-2 and TRBJ2-1; D might be TRBD1 (5 bases). The V and J ends lost 0 bases and 2 bases respectively, with 11 bases between them. The CDR3 is 16 amino acids. CDR1 and CDR2 (germline): LGHNA, YNFKEQ. CDR3 DNA: TGTGCCAGCAGCCAAGATCCCGGACAACCCTACAATGAGCAGTTCTTC. This codes for CASSQDPGQPYNEQFF.

The genes are TRBV4-3 and TRBJ2-2; TRBD1 agrees at 11 bases. The CDR3 contains 16 residues. Germline V lookup: CDR1 LGHNA, CDR2 YSLEER. J gave up 5 bases and V 4 bases, and 6 bases lay outside the gene matches. The CDR3: CASSRGDRGWTGELFF. CDR3 in DNA: TGCGCCAGCAGCCGAGGGGACAGGGGGTGGACCGGGGAGCTGTTTTTT.

The rearrangement links TRBV11-2 to TRBJ2-5, with a possible D match to TRBD1 (6 bases). The germline V and J ends were trimmed by 7 bases and 2 bases, with 14 bases remaining between them. The CDR3 has 14 amino acids. Germline CDR1 is SGHAT and CDR2 is FQNNGV. CDR3 sequence: CASNRGRGQETQYF. CDR3 DNA sequence: TGTGCCAGCAACAGAGGCAGGGGACAAGAGACCCAGTACTTC. The variable domain in full, with the rest retrieved from reference TRBV11-2 and TRBJ2-5, is EAGVAQSPRYKIIEKRQSVAFWCNPISGHATLYWYQQILGQGPKLLIQFQNNGVVDDSQLPKDRFSAERLKGVDSTLKIQPAKLEDSAVYLCASNRGRGQETQYFGPGTRLLVL.

This chain links TRBV6-5 with TRBJ1-2, with 9 bases lining up with TRBD1. There are 15 residues in the CDR3. Germline values: CDR1 MNHEY, CDR2 SVGAGI. The V and J ends lost 6 bases and 1 base, in that order; junction bases with no gene match: 6. CDR3 protein: CASRNRGQGNYGYTF. As DNA, the CDR3 is TGTGCCAGCAGGAACAGGGGGCAGGGTAACTATGGCTACACCTTC.

This sequence joins TRBV5-1 and TRBJ2-1; maybe TRBD2 (5 bases). The length of the CDR3 is 14 residues. Trimming took 1 base from V and 9 from J, leaving 14 bases between them. Germline CDR1 and CDR2: SGHRS and YFSETQ. The CDR3 nucleotides are TGCGCCAGCAGCTTGAAATTAGCTGGGAGTGAGCAGTTCTTC. It codes for CASSLKLAGSEQFF.

This clone was detected only a few times. V and J are TRBV29-1 and TRBJ1-2; no clear D gene. V gave up 0 bases and J gave up 7 bases, with 15 bases separating them. The CDR3 extends over 14 amino acids. Germline loops: CDR1 SQVTM, CDR2 ANQGSEA. CDR3 coding DNA: TGCAGCGTTGAAGATCCTGAGGGATTCGGTGGCTACACCTTC. This encodes CSVEDPEGFGGYTF.

The chain couples TRBV19 to TRBJ2-5; 7 bases line up with TRBD1. V dropped 7 bases and J dropped 5; count of bases not matched to a gene: 7. CDR1 is LNHDA, CDR2 SQIVND, per germline (reference sequence). CDR3 length equals 13 residues. CDR3 protein: CASNGQVGETQYF. The CDR3 DNA reads TGTGCCAGTAACGGACAGGTGGGGGAGACCCAGTACTTC. Using reference TRBV19 and TRBJ2-5 for the parts outside the CDR3, the full variable domain is DGGITQSPKYLFRKEGQNVTLSCEQNLNHDAMYWYRQDPGQGLRLIYYSQIVNDFQKGDIAEGYSVSREKKESFPLTVTSAQKNPTAFYLCASNGQVGETQYFGPGTRLLVL.

This clone turned up a few times. The gene calls are TRBV28 and TRBJ1-1, with D perhaps TRBD1 (6 bases). Germline V gene lookup returns CDR1 MDHEN and CDR2 SYDVKM. V lost 3 bases to trimming and J lost 0 bases, with 14 bases between them. This CDR3 region has 16 residues. Here the CDR3 reads CASSFQGPSMNTEAFF. The CDR3 DNA reads TGTGCCAGCAGTTTCCAGGGGCCCTCGATGAACACTGAAGCTTTCTTT.

As to this clone: One end of the junction is discordant with germline, which a read error may explain. V usage is TRBV6-1 and J usage is TRBJ2-7, with 10 bases matching TRBD1. CDR3 length: 14 amino acids. Germline CDR1 is MNHNS and CDR2 is SASEGT. CDR3 sequence reads: CASSEGGTGEGQYF. CDR3 nucleotides: TGTGCCAGCAGCGAAGGAGGGACAGGGGAAGGGCAGTACTTC.

This clone is a singleton in its sample. This chain's CDR3 is CASSQGNQPQHF. CDR3 bases: TGTGCCAGCAGTCAGGGGAATCAGCCCCAGCATTTT. V and J are TRBV25-1 and TRBJ1-5; a weak D match, TRBD1 (6 bases). CDR1 MGHDK and CDR2 SYGVNS come from the germline V gene. V shed 5 bases and J shed 4 bases, with 6 bases lying between them. This CDR3 contains 12 residues. The full variable domain, with the rest looked up from reference TRBV25-1 and TRBJ1-5, is EADIYQTPRYLVIGTGKKITLECSQTMGHDKMYWYQQDPGMELHLIHYSYGVNSTEKGDLSSESTVSRIRTEHFPLTLESARPSHTSQYLCASSQGNQPQHFGDGTRLSIL.

The genes are TRBV7-6 and TRBJ2-1, with 13 bases identical to TRBD2. Trimming took 3 bases from V and 1 from J; bases not matched to a gene: 3. The CDR3 is 17 residues long. Germline V gene lookup returns CDR1 SGHVS and CDR2 FNYEAQ. The CDR3 DNA follows: TGTGCCAGCAGCTTGAGACTAGCGGGAGGATCCTACAATGAGCAGTTCTTC. Protein product: CASSLRLAGGSYNEQFF.

This chain uses TRBV11-3 with TRBJ1-1; no clear D. CDR1 and CDR2 (germline): SGHNT, YENEEA. This CDR3 region has 12 residues. The V and J ends lost 3 bases and 4 bases respectively, with 6 bases between them. The CDR3 protein is CASSFGSTEAFF. Here the CDR3 DNA reads TGTGCCAGCAGCTTCGGGAGCACTGAAGCTTTCTTT.

The J gene is TRBJ1-5, the V gene TRBV5-8; 7 bases map to TRBD1. The CDR3 covers 15 residues. V lost 0 bases to trimming and J lost 3 bases; unmatched junction nucleotides: 3. CDR1 is SGHTS, CDR2 YDEGEE, per germline. The CDR3 sequence is CASSLGQGDNQPQHF. CDR3 in DNA: TGTGCCAGCAGCTTGGGACAGGGCGACAATCAGCCCCAGCATTTT.

The chain links TRBV7-9 to TRBJ1-4; no clear D. V lost 2 bases, J lost 8 bases, and 9 bases lay in between. The length of the CDR3 is 13 residues. CDR1 is SEHNR, CDR2 FQNEAQ, per germline (reference sequence). DNA of the CDR3: TGTGCCAGCAGCTTAAGTCACAGAGAAAAACTGTTTTTT. Its translation is CASSLSHREKLFF.

V gene TRBV13 combines with J gene TRBJ1-1; D might be TRBD1 (6 bases). Germline loops: CDR1 PRHDT, CDR2 FYEKMQ (reference sequence). V was trimmed by 1 base and J by 8 bases, leaving 11 bases between them. The CDR3 runs to 13 residues. CDR3 DNA: TGTGCCAGCAGCTTAGCAGGGGTCTCCGAAGCTTTCTTT. It is translated as CASSLAGVSEAFF. Looking up the rest from reference TRBV13 and TRBJ1-1 gives the full variable domain: AAGVIQSPRHLIKEKRETATLKCYPIPRHDTVYWYQQGPGQDPQFLISFYEKMQSDKGSIPDRFSAQQFSDYHSELNMSSLELGDSALYFCASSLAGVSEAFFGQGTRLTVV.

The chain recombines TRBV2 with TRBJ2-2, with D possibly being TRBD1 (6 bases). CDR3 size: 14 residues. Trimming stripped 8 bases from V and 0 bases from J, with 10 bases between. The germline V gene encodes CDR1 SNHLY and CDR2 FYNNEI. The CDR3 DNA is TGTGCCAGCGCCGACAGGACGAACACCGGGGAGCTGTTTTTT. This sequence encodes CASADRTNTGELFF.

This clone appeared a single time. V gene TRBV20-1 combines with J gene TRBJ2-7; D remains unclear. The CDR3 runs to 11 residues. Germline values: CDR1 DFQATT, CDR2 SNEGSKA (reference sequence). V lost 5 bases and J 3 bases, leaving 8 bases between the germline ends. The CDR3 region is CSAFILYEQYF. For the CDR3, the DNA is TGCAGTGCTTTTATACTCTACGAGCAGTACTTC.

The chain couples TRBV7-3 to TRBJ2-7; 7 bases are shared with TRBD2. V was pared by 2 bases and J by 2 bases, with 6 bases of the junction left unmatched. Germline-derived CDR1 and CDR2 are SGHTA and FQGTGA. This CDR3 region has 15 residues. The CDR3 spells CASSLSLAVPYEQYF. CDR3 nucleotides: TGTGCCAGCAGCTTATCGCTAGCGGTGCCCTACGAGCAGTACTTC.